A selection of T cell receptor beta chains follows, all from one sample in a study of CD8 T cells in ankylosing spondylitis. MiXCR, run by TCRdb on the 5' RACE reads, gives a single entry per CDR3 protein. Of about 220,000 distinct CDR3 sequences listed, around 7.9% were seen once; the top ten hold 14%. Material for sequencing was blood, either unsorted or a sorted T cell fraction (not recorded which). These receptors came from a male donor with ankylosing spondylitis. CDR3s include the opening cysteine and the closing phenylalanine or tryptophan. Fields, in order: D gene, J gene, V gene, clone size, CDR3 DNA, CDR3 protein. D genes are given only for firm matches. Clone size is stated in some rows and not others, as once, few, many or a class when expanded.

. | TRBJ2-5 | TRBV4-3 | . | TGCGCCAGCAGCCAAGAAAGGGGGAACCAAGAGACCCAGTACTTC | CASSQERGNQETQYF
. | TRBJ2-1 | TRBV12-5 | few | TGTGCTAGTGGTCTCCCAAACAATGAGCAGTTCTTC | CASGLPNNEQFF
. | TRBJ1-1 | TRBV2 | many | TGTGCCAGCAGTACGGAGGGATTGGACACTGAAGCTTTCTTT | CASSTEGLDTEAFF
TRBD1 | TRBJ1-5 | TRBV9 | many | TGTGCCAGCAGCGAACAGGGGGTGAATCAGCCCCAGCATTTT | CASSEQGVNQPQHF
. | TRBJ2-1 | TRBV6-5 | many | TGTGCCAGCAGTTCAAACCGAGGGGGTGAGCAGTTCTTC | CASSSNRGGEQFF
. | TRBJ1-2 | TRBV20-1 | many | TGCAGTGCTAGAATCCCCCGGGGAGGGCGGCACTATGGCTACACCTTC | CSARIPRGGRHYGYTF
. | TRBJ2-1 | TRBV5-1 | . | TGCGCCAGCAGCTTAGTAGACAGGGATAAGGGAGGGACCCTATACAATGAGCAGTTCTTC | CASSLVDRDKGGTLYNEQFF
. | TRBJ2-7 | TRBV12-3/TRBV12-4 | many | TGTGCCAGCACCAATGGGGGAAGAGGGGACGAGCAGTACTTC | CASTNGGRGDEQYF
. | TRBJ1-1 | TRBV2 | many | TGTGCCAGCAGCGAAATTATGAATACTGAAGCTTTCTTT | CASSEIMNTEAFF
. | TRBJ1-2 | TRBV28 | many | TGTGCCAGCAGCTCCAGGGCTAACTATGGCTACACCTTC | CASSSRANYGYTF
. | TRBJ1-1 | TRBV7-9 | few | TGTGCCATACCCGGGGCAGGGGATCTGAACACTGAAGCTTTCTTT | CAIPGAGDLNTEAFF
TRBD1 | TRBJ1-5 | TRBV12-3/TRBV12-4 | many | TGTGCCAGCAGTGCCCGGGACAGACGGTATCAGCCCCAGCATTTT | CASSARDRRYQPQHF
TRBD2 | TRBJ2-1 | TRBV11-2 | many | TGTGCCAGCAGCCCAACTGGACTAGCGGGAAGGGAGGGCTACAATGAGCAGTTCTTC | CASSPTGLAGREGYNEQFF
. | TRBJ2-5 | TRBV15 | many | TGTGCCACCAGGAGGTATGAGACCCAGTACTTC | CATRRYETQYF
TRBD2 | TRBJ2-5 | TRBV11-2 | many | TGTGCCAGCAGCTTAGTTGCGGGGGGTGGGGAGACCCAGTACTTC | CASSLVAGGGETQYF
. | TRBJ2-5 | TRBV27 | many | TGTGCCAGCGGAACACTAAGTTACCAAGAGACCCAGTACTTC | CASGTLSYQETQYF
TRBD2 | TRBJ2-1 | TRBV4-1 | . | TGCGCCAGCAGCCATCCGACTAGCGGGGGAGGGCGTGAGCAGTTCTTC | CASSHPTSGGGREQFF
. | TRBJ2-7 | TRBV19 | . | TGTGCCAGTAGTACGGTGACATCTCAGCCCTACGAGCAGTACTTC | CASSTVTSQPYEQYF
TRBD1 | TRBJ2-7 | TRBV10-2 | many | TGCGCCAGCAGACATCCGGGACAGGGGATCTACGAGCAGTACTTC | CASRHPGQGIYEQYF
. | TRBJ2-7 | TRBV27 | many | TGTGCCAGCAGTTTAAGGACCGGGAATGACGAGCAGTACTTC | CASSLRTGNDEQYF
. | TRBJ1-6 | TRBV5-1 | many | TGCGCCAGCAGCTTGGTATCCCCAGGGAACAGGGCGGTCCCTTCACCCCTCCACTTT | CASSLVSPGNRAVPSPLHF
. | TRBJ1-2 | TRBV4-3 | many | TGCGCCAGCAGCCTACGGGACGCTAATGGCTACACCTTC | CASSLRDANGYTF
. | TRBJ2-1 | TRBV6-1 | many | TGTGCCAGCAGGGTCGACCACCGGAATGAGCAGTTCTTC | CASRVDHRNEQFF
. | TRBJ1-2 | TRBV7-9 | . | TGTGCCAGCAGCTTACGAGGGGCGGACGTCTATGGCTACACCTTC | CASSLRGADVYGYTF
. | TRBJ1-2 | TRBV20-1 | . | TGCAGTCCTAAGAGGGGGGCGATCTGGGATGGCTACACCTTC | CSPKRGAIWDGYTF
. | TRBJ1-1 | TRBV19 | . | TGTGCCAGCCTCGGCCTGAACACTGAAGCTTTCTTT | CASLGLNTEAFF
. | TRBJ2-7 | TRBV27 | few | TGTGCCAGCAGTTTGAGGACGAGAGCCTACGAGCAGTACTTC | CASSLRTRAYEQYF
. | TRBJ1-1 | TRBV29-1 | many | TGCAGCGTTGTGGGGGTTGAAGCTTTCTTT | CSVVGVEAFF
. | TRBJ1-5 | TRBV20-1 | many | TGCAGTGCTAGTCAGCGATCGGTTGAGACGAATCAGCCCCAGCATTTT | CSASQRSVETNQPQHF
. | TRBJ2-2 | TRBV7-2 | many | TGTGCCAGCAGCTTACAGATAGGGGTGCTTGCCGGGGAGCTGTTTTTT | CASSLQIGVLAGELFF
. | TRBJ1-2 | TRBV7-9 | many | TGTGCCAGCAGCTTAACCGGGTATGGCTACACCTTC | CASSLTGYGYTF
TRBD2 | TRBJ2-3 | TRBV4-2 | many | TGTGCCAGCAGCCAATCTAGCGGGGACGCAGATACGCAGTATTTT | CASSQSSGDADTQYF
. | TRBJ2-3 | TRBV2 | many | TGTGCCAGCAGTGAATCGGCAGGGTATCCCACAGATACGCAGTATTTT | CASSESAGYPTDTQYF
TRBD1 | TRBJ2-3 | TRBV5-1 | many | TGCGCCAGCAGCTCCGGGACAGTCGACTGGTATTTT | CASSSGTVDWYF
TRBD2 | TRBJ2-5 | TRBV7-9 | many | TGTGCCAGCAGCTCGGGACTACAAGAGACCCAGTACTTC | CASSSGLQETQYF
TRBD2 | TRBJ2-3 | TRBV20-1 | medium-sized | TGCAGTGCTAGAGGTAGCGGGGACATTGATACGCAGTATTTT | CSARGSGDIDTQYF
. | TRBJ2-2 | TRBV7-2 | . | TGTGCCAGCAGCTTAGTTCAGGGCACCGGGGAGCTGTTTTTT | CASSLVQGTGELFF
. | TRBJ2-1 | TRBV4-3 | many | TGCGCCAGCAGCCAAGGGGGACAAGTCAATGAGCAGTTCTTC | CASSQGGQVNEQFF
TRBD2 | TRBJ2-1 | TRBV5-1 | . | TGCGCCAGCAGGGGACCGGGGGGGCTAGCGGGCGAGCAGTTCTTC | CASRGPGGLAGEQFF
. | TRBJ2-7 | TRBV15 | . | TGTGCCACCGGCAACTCCCAATCCCCATTCTACGAGCAGTACTTC | CATGNSQSPFYEQYF
TRBD1 | TRBJ2-7 | TRBV9 | few | TGTGCCAGCAGCGTCGACAGGGGTCTTTCCTACGAGCAGTACTTC | CASSVDRGLSYEQYF
TRBD2 | TRBJ2-7 | TRBV10-3 | many | TGTGCCATCAGTGTCGGGTCTAGCGGGGGGCCCTACGAGCAGTACTTC | CAISVGSSGGPYEQYF
TRBD1 | TRBJ2-7 | TRBV10-3 | . | TGTGCCATCAGGGACGACAGGGGGCTCTACGAGCAGTACTTC | CAIRDDRGLYEQYF
. | TRBJ1-2 | TRBV4-3 | many | TGCGCCAGCAGCCAAGACGGCCTTGGAGGCTATGGCTACACCTTC | CASSQDGLGGYGYTF
TRBD1 | TRBJ1-5 | TRBV6-1 | many | TGTGCCAGCAGTGAGTGGACAGGGCTAAATCAGCCCCAGCATTTT | CASSEWTGLNQPQHF
TRBD1 | TRBJ1-1 | TRBV5-1 | many | TGCGCCAGCAGCTCAGGGGGCTCCTTGGACACTGAAGCTTTCTTT | CASSSGGSLDTEAFF
. | TRBJ2-1 | TRBV27 | few | TGTGCCAGCAGTTTACGAGAGGCCGGCGTGGATGAGCAGTTCTTC | CASSLREAGVDEQFF
. | TRBJ1-1 | TRBV5-5 | . | TGTGCCAGTGACCCTTTTGTATTTGGCCCGGCTGAAGCTTTCTTT | CASDPFVFGPAEAFF
TRBD1 | TRBJ2-2 | TRBV29-1 | many | TGCAGCGCCGGACAGGGGGCTGGCGGGGAGCTGTTTTTT | CSAGQGAGGELFF
. | TRBJ2-7 | TRBV7-9 | many | TGTGCCAGCGGGCCCTGGGGCGAGCAGTACTTC | CASGPWGEQYF
. | TRBJ2-3 | TRBV27 | many | TGTGCCAGCAGTTTATTGGCGGAGAGGGGAACAGATACGCAGTATTTT | CASSLLAERGTDTQYF
TRBD2 | TRBJ2-7 | TRBV6-1 | many | TGTGCCAGCACCCCTGAGCTAGCGGGGGCCTACGAGCAGTACTTC | CASTPELAGAYEQYF
. | TRBJ1-1 | TRBV6-2/TRBV6-3 | few | TGTGCCAGTATTCAATCCATGAACACTGAAGCTTTCTTT | CASIQSMNTEAFF
. | TRBJ2-1 | TRBV7-9 | few | TGTGCCAGCAGCGAAGGGTCCGGGGGCCCATTTTATCAGTTCTTC | CASSEGSGGPFYQFF